This entry lists 25 T cell receptor beta chains sequenced from one sample in a study of cytomegalovirus exposure and HLA in healthy donors. Repertoires were generated with immunoSEQ multiplex PCR, while TCRdb's copy carries only in-frame clones and drops some. Seen here are about 160,000 clones, approximately 90% observed once, and the top ten hold under 3%. The specimen was PBMCs. The origin of the receptors is a man aged 18 to 29 in good health and CMV-seronegative.

The rearrangement joins TRBV5-6 to TRBJ2-7, with 9 bases aligning to TRBD1. Trimming cost V 5 bases and J 3 bases; bases outside gene matches: 18. Looked up from germline, CDR1 is SGHDT and CDR2 is YYEEEE. This CDR3 spans 18 amino acids. CDR3 region: CASSRPGQGIGRGYEQYF. The CDR3 DNA sequence: TGTGCCAGCAGTCGGCCGGGACAGGGTATTGGTCGAGGCTACGAGCAGTACTTC.

This clone appeared a few times. CDR3 DNA sequence: TGTGCCAGCTCACCGGGACAGGGGGCCTTCACCGGGGAGCTGTTTTTT. Residues: CASSPGQGAFTGELFF. This chain joins TRBV18 and TRBJ2-2, with 12 bases identical to TRBD1. With V trimmed by 3 bases and J by 4 bases, 3 bases remained unmatched. The CDR3 contains 16 residues. The germline V gene has CDR1 KGHSH and CDR2 LQKENI.

This rearrangement joins TRBV4-2 to TRBJ2-1; possibly TRBD1 for D (6 bases). Germline assignment: CDR1 LGHNA and CDR2 YNFKEQ. V lost 0 bases to trimming and J lost 7 bases, with 13 bases between them. CDR3 length: 15 amino acids. CDR3 residues: CASSQDQTGRNEQFF. The CDR3 nucleotides read TGTGCCAGCAGCCAAGACCAGACAGGAAGAAATGAGCAGTTCTTC.

This clone was seen only once. The genes are TRBV5-1 and TRBJ1-3; a weak D match, TRBD1 (5 bases). Germline loops: CDR1 SGHRS, CDR2 YFSETQ. The CDR3 has 16 amino acids. The V end was cut by 4 bases, the J end by 3 bases, with 17 bases between. CDR3 loop: CASSRYYGTRGNTIYF. The CDR3 DNA sequence: TGCGCCAGCAGCCGCTACTACGGGACTCGTGGAAACACCATATATTTT.

The rearrangement uses TRBV28 and TRBJ2-7; 10 bases fit TRBD1. The trim removed 1 base at V and 2 bases at J, leaving 2 bases unmatched. Germline V lookup: CDR1 MDHEN, CDR2 SYDVKM. CDR3 length equals 15 residues. In DNA form, the CDR3 reads TGTGCCAGCAGTTTATCCGGGACAGGGGCCTACGAGCAGTACGTC. This encodes CASSLSGTGAYEQYV.

A remark on this clone: The junction differs from germline at one of its ends, possibly a read error. The rearrangement uses TRBV28 and TRBJ2-7, with 11 bases that match TRBD2. CDR1 is MDHEN, CDR2 SYDVKM, per germline. This CDR3 has 17 amino acids. CDR3 coding DNA: TGTGCCGGCAGCGGCCCGTTACTAGCGGGAGAGTCAGACGAGCAGTACTTC. This encodes CAGSGPLLAGESDEQYF.

The chain uses TRBV29-1 and TRBJ1-1, with 8 bases identical to TRBD1. The length of the CDR3 is 13 residues. Unmatched junction bases numbered 3, after V lost 6 bases and J lost 0 bases. Germline V gene data show CDR1 as SQVTM and CDR2 as ANQGSEA. The CDR3 here is CSVGDRMNTEAFF. CDR3 DNA sequence: TGCAGCGTGGGGGACAGGATGAACACTGAAGCTTTCTTT.

This rearrangement joins TRBV6-5 to TRBJ2-1, with 7 bases aligning to TRBD2. This CDR3 has 15 residues. V shed 6 bases, J shed 7 bases, and the junction held 12 bases outside the gene matches. Germline CDR1 is MNHEY and CDR2 is SVGAGI. CDR3 sequence (DNA): TGTGCCAGCAGACTATCTAGCGGACCGGGGAATGAGCAGTTCTTC. Amino acid sequence: CASRLSSGPGNEQFF.

This clone occurred a few times. The V call is TRBV28, the J call TRBJ1-5, with D uncertain. Germline V CDR1 and CDR2: MDHEN, SYDVKM. V was clipped by 6 bases and J by 5 bases, with 8 bases between them. This CDR3 region has 12 residues. This CDR3 reads CASRREYQPQHF. The CDR3 bases are TGTGCCAGCAGAAGAGAGTATCAGCCCCAGCATTTT.

On this clone itself: The same CDR3 is also encoded by other DNA sequences in this sample. The chain has TRBV6-5 and TRBJ1-1; D not resolved. Germline loops: CDR1 MNHEY, CDR2 SVGAGI. V gave up 4 bases and J gave up 5 bases, with 5 bases separating them. The CDR3 runs 11 residues. The CDR3 DNA sequence: TGTGCCAGCAGTTTTCAAACTGAAGCTTTCTTT. Translation: CASSFQTEAFF.

This chain joins TRBV5-4 and TRBJ1-2; 12 bases agree with TRBD1. CDR1 SGHNT and CDR2 YYREEE come from the germline V gene (reference sequence). Losses at the gene ends were 4 bases for V and 5 bases for J; bases not matched to a gene: 12. The CDR3 consists of 17 residues. The DNA of the CDR3 is TGTGCCAGCAGCACCACTGGGGGGACAGGGGGCGGTTATGGCTACACCTTC. It codes for CASSTTGGTGGGYGYTF.

J is TRBJ2-5 and V is TRBV25-1; D call uncertain. The CDR3 loop spans 11 amino acids. Germline V CDR1 and CDR2: MGHDK, SYGVNS. V was shortened by 8 bases and J by 3 bases, with 7 bases between the two germline ends. In DNA form, the CDR3 reads TGTGCCAGCGGAGTGAAAGAGACCCAGTACTTC. It is translated as CASGVKETQYF.

The genes are TRBV19 and TRBJ1-2, with D possibly being TRBD1 (5 bases). The length of the CDR3 is 14 residues. Germline V lookup: CDR1 LNHDA, CDR2 SQIVND (reference sequence). The ends were cut back, 7 bases at V and 2 bases at J, with 14 bases in the middle. The CDR3 bases are TGTGCCAGTACCCCCCAAGGGGTGAACTATGGCTACACCTTC. The encoded protein is CASTPQGVNYGYTF.

The V call is TRBV4-1, the J call TRBJ2-7, with 10 bases identical to TRBD2. V lost 4 bases to trimming and J lost 4 bases; unmatched junction nucleotides: 22. The CDR3 runs to 20 residues. Germline assignment: CDR1 MGHRA and CDR2 YSYEKL. CDR3 amino acids: CASSLYKTSGPAAERYEQYF. The CDR3 nucleotides are TGCGCCAGCAGCCTCTACAAGACTAGCGGGCCAGCAGCGGAAAGATACGAGCAGTACTTC.

The chain recombines TRBV5-4 with TRBJ1-1; 9 bases align to TRBD1. Trimming at V came to 4 bases and at J to 1 base, leaving 2 bases not matched to a gene. This CDR3 is built from 14 residues. Germline CDR1 is SGHNT and CDR2 is YYREEE (reference sequence). The chain's CDR3 is CASSPGQGNTEAFF. CDR3 nucleotide sequence: TGTGCCAGCAGCCCGGGACAGGGGAACACTGAAGCTTTCTTT. The variable domain in full, completed from reference TRBV5-4 and TRBJ1-1, reads ETGVTQSPTHLIKTRGQQVTLRCSSQSGHNTVSWYQQALGQGPQFIFQYYREEENGRGNFPPRFSGLQFPNYSSELNVNALELDDSALYLCASSPGQGNTEAFFGQGTRLTVV.

DNA of the CDR3: TGTGCCAGCAGCTCCATTGGGGGGAAGGCCTTCTTT. Amino acids: CASSSIGGKAFF. This chain connects TRBV5-8 to TRBJ1-1; D is possibly TRBD1 (5 bases). CDR1 is SGHTS, CDR2 YDEGEE, per germline. The CDR3 has 12 amino acids. The V and J ends lost 3 bases and 14 bases respectively, with 17 bases between them.

This chain joins TRBV28 and TRBJ2-2; possible D gene TRBD1, 6 bases. This CDR3 region has 18 residues. Germline CDR1 and CDR2: MDHEN and SYDVKM. The V and J ends lost 6 bases and 5 bases respectively, with 25 bases between them. The CDR3 reads CASSPWSSKQGRTGELFF. CDR3 bases: TGTGCCAGCAGCCCATGGAGTTCCAAACAGGGTCGGACCGGGGAGCTGTTTTTT.

This rearrangement joins TRBV6-5 to TRBJ2-7; D is perhaps TRBD2 (6 bases). CDR1 and CDR2 from the germline V gene are MNHEY and SVGAGI. The V end lost 0 bases, the J end lost 5 bases, and 14 bases lay between the germline ends. The CDR3 runs 15 residues. CDR3 coding DNA: TGTGCCAGCAGTTACTCGGGTCGAACGGGAGACGAGCAGTACTTC. This encodes CASSYSGRTGDEQYF.

The chain couples TRBV28 to TRBJ2-1; 10 nucleotides agree with TRBD1. Per the germline V gene, CDR1 is MDHEN and CDR2 is SYDVKM. The CDR3 is made up of 16 amino acids. J was trimmed by 2 bases and V by 5 bases; bases with no gene match: 6. CDR3 coding DNA: TGTGCCAGCAGTAAAGAGACAGGGGGCGCCTACAATGAGCAGTTCTTC. Encoded protein: CASSKETGGAYNEQFF.

The chain uses TRBV5-1 and TRBJ1-1; 7 bases agree with TRBD1. Looked up from germline, CDR1 is SGHRS and CDR2 is YFSETQ. Trimming cost V 4 bases and J 9 bases; bases outside gene matches: 12. The CDR3 contains 14 residues. The CDR3 loop is CASSRGQAQLQAFF. CDR3 DNA: TGCGCCAGCAGCCGAGGACAGGCACAACTCCAAGCTTTCTTT.

The chain is built from TRBV28 and TRBJ1-5, with a possible D match to TRBD1 (6 bases). The germline V and J ends were trimmed by 2 bases and 7 bases, with 15 bases remaining between them. Germline loops: CDR1 MDHEN, CDR2 SYDVKM. The CDR3 length is 15 residues. The CDR3 sequence is CASSLVSGGAQPQHF. The CDR3 nucleotides are TGTGCCAGCAGTTTAGTCTCTGGGGGGGCGCAGCCCCAGCATTTT. Combining the CDR3 with reference TRBV28 and TRBJ1-5 gives the whole variable domain DVKVTQSSRYLVKRTGEKVFLECVQDMDHENMFWYRQDPGLGLRLIYFSYDVKMKEKGDIPEGYSVSREKKERFSLILESASTNQTSMYLCASSLVSGGAQPQHFGDGTRLSIL.

This chain uses TRBV25-1 with TRBJ2-3; tentatively, D is TRBD2 (6 bases). Germline CDR1 reads MGHDK; CDR2 reads SYGVNS. The CDR3 runs 12 residues. V lost 3 bases and J lost 8, with 9 bases in between. In DNA, the CDR3 is TGTGCCAGCAGTGATATAGCGGTTACGCAGTATTTT. Translated, it gives CASSDIAVTQYF.

J is TRBJ2-3 and V is TRBV27; 12 nucleotides align to TRBD1. V lost 6 bases, J lost 4 bases, and 5 bases stayed unmatched. Germline V gene lookup returns CDR1 MNHEY and CDR2 SMNVEV (reference sequence). The CDR3 extends over 15 amino acids. The CDR3 DNA sequence: TGTGCCAGCAGAGCCGGGACAGGGGGCGCAGATACGCAGTATTTT. It codes for CASRAGTGGADTQYF.

This chain uses TRBV19 with TRBJ1-1; 7 positions agree with TRBD1. The CDR3 spans 13 residues. In germline, CDR1 is LNHDA, CDR2 SQIVND (reference sequence). Trimming cost V 4 bases and J 6 bases; bases outside gene matches: 5. The CDR3 sequence is CASSTEGTAEAFF. For the CDR3, the DNA is TGTGCCAGTAGTACCGAGGGGACAGCTGAAGCTTTCTTT.

V usage is TRBV6-5 and J usage is TRBJ1-5; maybe TRBD1 (6 bases). Trimming shortened V by 10 bases and J by 7 bases, and 17 bases separated the two germline ends. The CDR3 sequence is 13 residues long. Looked up from germline, CDR1 is MNHEY and CDR2 is SVGAGI. The CDR3, as DNA: TGTGCCACGGGCCAGGGGTTGGGCCAGCCCCAGCATTTT. Its translation is CATGQGLGQPQHF.